The sequence of this T cell receptor beta chain was determined in a study of blood T cell repertoires in COVID-19. The protocol was immunoSEQ multiplex PCR, while the TCRdb copy is restricted to in-frame clones and leaves out a portion. Seen here are about 270,000 clones, around nine tenths observed once, and the top ten hold over 2%. The CDR3 spans 18 residues. Trimming cost V 1 base and J 1 base; bases outside gene matches: 16. Germline CDR1 SQVTM, CDR2 ANQGSEA. The receptor was derived from a woman aged 18-29 years who had recovered from COVID-19. Sequencing used PBMCs or T cells enriched from blood (not recorded which). This rearrangement joins TRBV29-1 to TRBJ2-7, with 7 bases aligning to TRBD2. CDR3 sequence: CSVEGQPGAGRVSYEQYF. The CDR3 DNA follows: TGCAGCGTTGAAGGCCAACCGGGAGCGGGGAGGGTGTCCTACGAGCAGTACTTC.